These T cell receptor beta chains were read from a single sample in a study of CD8 T cells in Susac syndrome. One entry per CDR3 protein results from TCRdb running MiXCR on the immunoSEQ multiplex PCR reads. The sample contains 100,000 to 150,000 distinct CDR3 sequences, 90% to 95% of which appear only once. What was sequenced was CD8+ T cells from PBMCs. Receptor source: a human donor with Susac syndrome. CDR3s include the opening cysteine and the closing phenylalanine or tryptophan. A D gene is named only where the DNA matches it firmly. Not every row has a clone size; where given, it reads once, few, many or a size class.

v_call	clone_size	d_call	j_call	cdr3_aa	cdr3_nt
TRBV5-1	NA	TRBD2	TRBJ2-5	CASSLGGGPHQETQYF	TGCGCCAGCAGCCTCGGGGGAGGGCCCCACCAAGAGACCCAGTACTTC
TRBV19	NA	NA	TRBJ2-7	CASSTPRAIPAYEQYF	TGTGCCAGTAGTACCCCACGCGCCATACCCGCCTACGAGCAGTACTTC
TRBV29-1	NA	TRBD2	TRBJ2-7	CSVEPGTSGTGEQYF	TGCAGCGTTGAGCCCGGGACTAGCGGGACGGGCGAGCAGTACTTC
TRBV7-9	NA	TRBD1	TRBJ2-5	CAIGDRGFQETQYF	TGTGCCATTGGGGACAGGGGGTTCCAAGAGACCCAGTACTTC
TRBV28	NA	NA	TRBJ2-5	CASSISGKETQYF	TGTGCCAGCAGTATTTCAGGGAAAGAGACCCAGTACTTC
TRBV4-1	NA	NA	TRBJ2-7	CASSKEIWISYEQYF	TGCGCCAGCAGCAAAGAAATATGGATATCCTACGAGCAGTACTTC
TRBV15	NA	TRBD1	TRBJ2-1	CATERGSDPRGQLYNEQFF	TGTGCCACCGAGCGAGGATCAGACCCAAGGGGACAGTTATACAATGAGCAGTTCTTC
TRBV6-6	few	NA	TRBJ1-5	CASSYSRDLSNQPQHF	TGTGCCAGCAGTTACTCGAGGGATTTAAGCAATCAGCCCCAGCATTTT
TRBV20-1	once	TRBD1	TRBJ1-1	CSARDPAGGHTEAFF	TGCAGTGCTAGAGATCCGGCAGGGGGGCACACTGAAGCTTTCTTT
TRBV6-2/TRBV6-3	NA	TRBD1	TRBJ2-3	CASSYPPQGASTDTQYF	TGTGCCAGCAGTTATCCACCACAGGGGGCGAGCACAGATACGCAGTATTTT
TRBV5-4	NA	TRBD2	TRBJ2-4	CASSLELAGAKNIQYF	TGTGCCAGCAGCTTGGAACTAGCGGGAGCCAAAAACATTCAGTACTTC
TRBV28	NA	TRBD2	TRBJ2-1	CASSQLAGGYNEQFF	TGTGCCAGCAGTCAGCTAGCGGGAGGATACAATGAGCAGTTCTTC
TRBV20-1	NA	NA	TRBJ2-3	CSAGRRVTGTLYTDTQYF	TGCAGTGCTGGGAGAAGGGTAACCGGGACTCTTTACACAGATACGCAGTATTTT
TRBV6-5	NA	TRBD1	TRBJ2-1	CASSYLEGQGTAVHNEQFF	TGTGCCAGCAGTTACCTAGAAGGACAGGGTACGGCCGTCCACAATGAGCAGTTCTTC
TRBV30	NA	NA	TRBJ1-2	CAWSEGGRIYGYTF	TGTGCCTGGAGTGAGGGGGGCCGGATTTATGGCTACACCTTC
TRBV20-1	NA	NA	TRBJ2-3	CSARDGVDTDTQYF	TGCAGTGCTAGAGATGGGGTCGACACAGATACGCAGTATTTT
TRBV7-8	NA	NA	TRBJ2-7	CASMTSAAYEQYF	TGTGCCAGCATGACCTCAGCAGCCTACGAGCAGTACTTC
TRBV9	NA	NA	TRBJ1-2	CASSVDDSNYGYTF	TGTGCCAGCAGCGTCGATGACTCTAACTATGGCTACACCTTC
TRBV4-1	NA	TRBD2	TRBJ2-7	CASSRQLAGEYEQYF	TGCGCCAGCAGCCGGCAACTAGCGGGAGAATACGAGCAGTACTTC
TRBV27	once	NA	TRBJ1-2	CASMPTGYYGYTF	TGTGCCAGCATGCCGACAGGCTACTATGGCTACACCTTC
TRBV20-1	NA	NA	TRBJ1-4	CSASQGGANEKLFF	TGCAGTGCTTCCCAGGGTGGGGCTAATGAAAAACTGTTTTTT
TRBV4-1	NA	TRBD1	TRBJ1-1	CASSQAQGASTEAFF	TGCGCCAGCAGCCAAGCACAGGGGGCGAGTACTGAAGCTTTCTTT
TRBV6-5	NA	NA	TRBJ2-5	CASSWSRVETQYF	TGTGCCAGCAGTTGGAGCAGGGTCGAGACCCAGTACTTC
TRBV4-2	NA	NA	TRBJ2-7	CASSQDHLVSGESYEQYF	TGTGCCAGCAGCCAAGATCATCTGGTGTCAGGGGAGAGCTACGAGCAGTACTTC
TRBV12-3/TRBV12-4	NA	TRBD2	TRBJ2-2	CASSPHRAGANTGELFF	TGTGCCAGCAGTCCCCATAGGGCGGGAGCTAACACCGGGGAGCTGTTTTTT
TRBV20-1	once	NA	TRBJ1-1	CSAPWLDLNTEAFF	TGCAGTGCCCCCTGGCTAGATTTGAACACTGAAGCTTTCTTT
TRBV30	NA	TRBD1	TRBJ2-3	CAWSPGQGSDTQYF	TGTGCCTGGAGTCCGGGACAGGGGTCAGATACGCAGTATTTT
TRBV7-9	NA	NA	TRBJ1-2	CASSFTGGGYTEGYTF	TGTGCCAGCAGCTTTACCGGCGGGGGCTATACTGAGGGCTACACCTTC
TRBV20-1	NA	TRBD1	TRBJ1-5	CSAPTGWTDNQPQHF	TGCAGTGCTCCGACAGGGTGGACGGACAATCAGCCCCAGCATTTT
TRBV29-1	NA	TRBD1	TRBJ1-2	CSVPVRTGDGYTF	TGCAGCGTCCCTGTTAGGACAGGGGATGGCTACACCTTC
TRBV29-1	NA	NA	TRBJ1-1	CSADRGTEAFF	TGCAGCGCCGACCGGGGGACTGAAGCTTTCTTT
TRBV27	NA	NA	TRBJ1-5	CASSLSGLQGPNQPQHF	TGTGCCAGCAGTTTATCCGGACTACAGGGTCCCAATCAGCCCCAGCATTTT
TRBV30	NA	NA	TRBJ1-1	CAWSEVLNTEAFF	TGTGCCTGGAGTGAGGTCTTGAACACTGAAGCTTTCTTT
TRBV24-1	NA	NA	TRBJ2-7	CATSASGDSSYEQYF	TGTGCCACCAGTGCCTCGGGAGACAGTTCCTACGAGCAGTACTTC
TRBV6-1	NA	NA	TRBJ2-7	CASSERGNYEQYF	TGTGCCAGCAGTGAACGGGGCAACTACGAGCAGTACTTC
TRBV20-1	NA	NA	TRBJ1-3	CSARAPAASGNTIYF	TGCAGTGCCCGTGCCCCGGCTGCTTCTGGAAACACCATATATTTT
TRBV6-2/TRBV6-3	NA	NA	TRBJ1-1	CASSYTENTEAFF	TGTGCCAGCAGTTACACCGAGAACACTGAAGCTTTCTTT
TRBV12-3/TRBV12-4	NA	NA	TRBJ2-2	CASNGLPGELFF	TGTGCCAGCAACGGACTTCCCGGGGAGCTGTTTTTT
TRBV25-1	NA	NA	TRBJ1-5	CASSESEGGEPQHF	TGTGCCAGCAGTGAGTCAGAGGGGGGTGAGCCCCAGCATTTT
TRBV12-5	NA	NA	TRBJ2-1	CASGHRAYNEQFF	TGTGCTAGTGGTCACAGGGCTTACAATGAGCAGTTCTTC
TRBV5-6	NA	TRBD1	TRBJ2-7	CASNPGQESYEQYF	TGTGCCAGCAACCCGGGACAGGAATCCTACGAGCAGTACTTC